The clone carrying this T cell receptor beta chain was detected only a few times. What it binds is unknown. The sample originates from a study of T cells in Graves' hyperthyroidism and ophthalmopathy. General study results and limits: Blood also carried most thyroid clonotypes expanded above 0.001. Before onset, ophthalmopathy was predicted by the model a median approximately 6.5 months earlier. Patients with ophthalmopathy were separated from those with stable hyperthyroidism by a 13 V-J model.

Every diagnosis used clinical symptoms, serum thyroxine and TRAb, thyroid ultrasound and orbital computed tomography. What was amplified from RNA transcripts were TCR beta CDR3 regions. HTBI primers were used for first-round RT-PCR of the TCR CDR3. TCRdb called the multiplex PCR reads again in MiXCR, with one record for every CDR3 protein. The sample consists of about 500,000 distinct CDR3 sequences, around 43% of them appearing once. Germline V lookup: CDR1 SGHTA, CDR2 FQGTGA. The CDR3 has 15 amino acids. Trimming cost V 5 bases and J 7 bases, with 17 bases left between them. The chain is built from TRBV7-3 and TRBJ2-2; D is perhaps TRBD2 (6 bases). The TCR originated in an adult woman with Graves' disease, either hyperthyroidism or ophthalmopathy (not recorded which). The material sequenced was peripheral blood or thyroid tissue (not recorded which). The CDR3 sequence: CASSPRGGILGELFF. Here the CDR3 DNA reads TGTGCCAGCAGCCCCCGGGGCGGGATCCTCGGGGAGCTGTTTTTT.